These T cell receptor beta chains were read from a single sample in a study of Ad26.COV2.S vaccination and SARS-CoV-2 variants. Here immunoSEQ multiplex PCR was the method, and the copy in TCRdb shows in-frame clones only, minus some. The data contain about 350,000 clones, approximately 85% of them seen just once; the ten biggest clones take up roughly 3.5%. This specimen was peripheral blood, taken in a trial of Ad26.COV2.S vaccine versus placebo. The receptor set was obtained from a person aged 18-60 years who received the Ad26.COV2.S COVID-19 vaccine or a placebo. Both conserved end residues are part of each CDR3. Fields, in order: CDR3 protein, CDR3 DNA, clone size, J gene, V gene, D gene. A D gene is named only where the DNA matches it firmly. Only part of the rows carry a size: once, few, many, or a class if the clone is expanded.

CASSDDDYTGRAFF,TGTGCCAGCAGCGACGATGACTATACAGGGAGAGCTTTCTTT,once,TRBJ1-1,TRBV2,.
CSASDNGYTF,TGCAGTGCTAGTGATAATGGCTACACCTTC,.,TRBJ1-2,TRBV20-1,.
CASSSEPGRLYGYTF,TGTGCCAGCAGCTCCGAGCCGGGACGGCTTTATGGCTACACCTTC,.,TRBJ1-2,TRBV6-5,.
CASSVVGYQETQYF,TGTGCCAGCAGCGTAGTCGGGTACCAAGAGACCCAGTACTTC,.,TRBJ2-5,TRBV7-6,.
CASSYYKGTEAFF,TGTGCCAGCAGTTACTACAAGGGGACTGAAGCTTTCTTT,.,TRBJ1-1,TRBV6-5,.
CASSEGGSNQPQHF,TGTGCCAGCAGCGAAGGGGGAAGCAATCAGCCCCAGCATTTT,.,TRBJ1-5,TRBV5-4,.
CASSFSPGELFF,TGTGCCAGCAGTTTCTCCCCCGGGGAGCTGTTTTTT,few,TRBJ2-2,TRBV12-3/TRBV12-4,.
CASSLGGSTDTQYF,TGTGCCAGCAGCTTGGGCGGCAGCACAGATACGCAGTATTTT,.,TRBJ2-3,TRBV9,.
CASSPLGGGTPGTDTQYF,TGTGCCAGCAGCCCCCTGGGCGGGGGGACCCCGGGCACAGATACGCAGTATTTT,once,TRBJ2-3,TRBV9,TRBD2
CASSEEAGNSPLHF,TGCGCCAGCAGTGAGGAGGCGGGGAATTCACCCCTCCACTTT,.,TRBJ1-6,TRBV10-2,.
CASSPRLVGDTIYF,TGCGCCAGCAGCCCCCGACTGGTTGGGGACACCATATATTTT,.,TRBJ1-3,TRBV4-1,.
CASSPGRYEQYF,TGTGCCAGCAGCCCAGGGAGGTACGAGCAGTACTTC,once,TRBJ2-7,TRBV7-8,.
CASSPSAGDTEAFF,TGTGCCAGCTCACCATCGGCAGGAGACACTGAAGCTTTCTTT,few,TRBJ1-1,TRBV18,.
CASSLIGRSYTF,TGTGCCAGCAGTTTGATTGGACGGAGCTACACCTTC,.,TRBJ1-2,TRBV6-5,.
CASSRGASGKSYEQYF,TGTGCCAGTAGCCGGGGGGCTAGCGGGAAGTCCTACGAGCAGTACTTC,.,TRBJ2-7,TRBV19,TRBD2
CASSLVGQGYQPQHF,TGTGCCAGCAGCTTAGTGGGGCAGGGGTATCAGCCCCAGCATTTT,.,TRBJ1-5,TRBV7-2,.
CASARTSYYEQYF,TGTGCTTCAGCAAGGACTAGCTACTACGAGCAGTACTTC,.,TRBJ2-7,TRBV30,TRBD2
CASSEVGLAGGMSSYNEQFF,TGTGCCAGCAGCGAGGTGGGACTAGCGGGAGGGATGAGCTCCTACAATGAGCAGTTCTTC,.,TRBJ2-1,TRBV9,TRBD2
CASRRRVVVQETQYF,TGTGCCAGCAGGCGTCGCGTGGTGGTCCAAGAGACCCAGTACTTC,few,TRBJ2-5,TRBV2,.
CASSQVWGKETQYF,TGTGCCAGCAGCCAAGTATGGGGGAAAGAGACCCAGTACTTC,.,TRBJ2-5,TRBV3-1/TRBV3-2,.
CASSRREGRFYEQYF,TGTGCCAGCAGCCGGAGGGAGGGGCGCTTCTACGAGCAGTACTTC,.,TRBJ2-7,TRBV5-6,TRBD2
CASSLESGGAFF,TGTGCCAGCAGTTTAGAGTCCGGGGGAGCTTTCTTT,.,TRBJ1-1,TRBV12-3/TRBV12-4,.
CASSMAGETNMQYF,TGTGCCAGTAGTATGGCAGGAGAAACTAATATGCAGTATTTT,.,TRBJ2-3,TRBV19,.
CATPTQGRNEKLFF,TGTGCCACCCCCACCCAGGGCCGTAATGAAAAACTGTTTTTT,.,TRBJ1-4,TRBV7-9,.
CAWSTLGVAYEQYF,TGTGCCTGGAGCACCTTGGGGGTCGCCTACGAGCAGTACTTC,once,TRBJ2-7,TRBV30,.
CASSFGGIYEQYF,TGTGCCAGCAGCTTTGGGGGGATCTACGAGCAGTACTTC,.,TRBJ2-7,TRBV7-9,.
CASRLESNRDDAYEQYF,TGTGCAAGTCGCTTAGAATCAAACCGGGACGACGCCTACGAGCAGTACTTC,.,TRBJ2-7,TRBV12-2,.
CASSQDSGGPYEQYF,TGTGCCAGCAGCCAAGATAGCGGGGGGCCCTACGAGCAGTACTTC,.,TRBJ2-7,TRBV14,TRBD2
CASSRQGSNQPQHF,TGTGCCAGCAGCCGACAGGGGAGCAATCAGCCCCAGCATTTT,few,TRBJ1-5,TRBV7-9,TRBD1
CATSRGRTGQETQYF,TGTGCCACCAGCAGGGGCCGGACAGGCCAAGAGACCCAGTACTTC,.,TRBJ2-5,TRBV15,TRBD1
CASSPGQGEYEQYF,TGTGCCAGCAGCCCGGGACAGGGTGAATACGAGCAGTACTTC,once,TRBJ2-7,TRBV13,TRBD1
CASSVAGQISEQYF,TGTGCCAGCAGCGTAGCTGGGCAGATCAGCGAGCAGTACTTC,.,TRBJ2-7,TRBV9,.
CASSRLTSSTDTQYF,TGCGCCAGCAGTAGACTCACCTCTAGCACAGATACGCAGTATTTT,.,TRBJ2-3,TRBV5-1,.
CAGGMTDYNEQFF,TGTGCCGGTGGGATGACAGATTACAATGAGCAGTTCTTC,few,TRBJ2-1,TRBV2,.
CASSLETRFEIFGEQYF,TGTGCCAGCAGCTTAGAGACACGCTTCGAGATTTTCGGCGAGCAGTACTTC,.,TRBJ2-7,TRBV7-8,.
CASSVDFLTEETQYF,TGTGCCAGCAGCGTAGATTTCTTGACTGAAGAGACCCAGTACTTC,.,TRBJ2-5,TRBV9,.
CASKSRNTGELFF,TGTGCCAGCAAAAGCAGAAACACCGGGGAGCTGTTTTTT,.,TRBJ2-2,TRBV9,.
CASRLGPSTNTGELFF,TGTGCCAGCAGACTAGGACCAAGTACTAACACCGGGGAGCTGTTTTTT,.,TRBJ2-2,TRBV5-5,.
CASSLSRGELFF,TGTGCCAGCAGCCTTTCGCGGGGGGAGCTGTTTTTT,once,TRBJ2-2,TRBV5-4,.
CASSLAGAKYNEQFF,TGTGCCAGCAGCTTGGCAGGGGCCAAGTACAATGAGCAGTTCTTC,.,TRBJ2-1,TRBV5-8,.
CASSLWTGEANTEAFF,TGTGCCAGCTCACTGTGGACAGGGGAGGCGAACACTGAAGCTTTCTTT,.,TRBJ1-1,TRBV18,TRBD1
CASSFGSGGETQYF,TGTGCCAGCAGCTTTGGGAGCGGGGGTGAGACCCAGTACTTC,once,TRBJ2-5,TRBV7-2,TRBD2
CSVEEIEDRVQETQYF,TGCAGCGTTGAAGAAATAGAGGACAGGGTCCAAGAGACCCAGTACTTC,.,TRBJ2-5,TRBV29-1,TRBD1
CASSSNTGYGYTF,TGTGCCAGCAGTTCCAATACAGGCTATGGCTACACCTTC,.,TRBJ1-2,TRBV6-5,.
CASRERAGQRNMNTEAFF,TGTGCCAGCAGGGAACGCGCGGGACAGAGAAATATGAACACTGAAGCTTTCTTT,.,TRBJ1-1,TRBV27,TRBD1
CASSLGAGDVGNYGYTF,TGTGCCAGCAGCTTAGGGGCAGGGGACGTGGGGAACTATGGCTACACCTTC,.,TRBJ1-2,TRBV7-2,.
CASSPEGGLYTDTQYF,TGTGCCAGCAGCCCCGAGGGGGGCCTCTACACAGATACGCAGTATTTT,.,TRBJ2-3,TRBV28,.
CASSLLPSGTQYF,TGTGCCAGCAGTTTACTCCCCTCGGGTACGCAGTATTTT,.,TRBJ2-3,TRBV28,.
CASSLSRGLYNEQFF,TGTGCCAGCAGCTTAAGCAGGGGCCTCTACAATGAGCAGTTCTTC,.,TRBJ2-1,TRBV7-2,.
CASSPRGLNQPQHF,TGTGCCAGCAGCCCCCGGGGCCTCAATCAGCCCCAGCATTTT,.,TRBJ1-5,TRBV27,.
CSARSQGGYTF,TGCAGTGCTAGATCTCAAGGCGGCTACACCTTC,.,TRBJ1-2,TRBV20-1,.
CASSITATNEKLFF,TGTGCCAGTAGTATCACTGCAACTAATGAAAAACTGTTTTTT,.,TRBJ1-4,TRBV19,.
CASSFREGTEAFF,TGTGCCAGCAGCTTCAGGGAAGGGACTGAAGCTTTCTTT,.,TRBJ1-1,TRBV13,.